Below are 29 T cell receptor beta chains sequenced from a single sample in a study of blood T cell repertoires in COVID-19. The assay was immunoSEQ multiplex PCR, and TCRdb's table has in-frame clones only and misses some. The repertoire holds some 160,000 clones, with 80% to 85% as singletons. Sequenced sample: peripheral blood. The receptor source for this set is a man aged 65 to 85 with active or convalescent COVID-19.

V gene TRBV7-9 combines with J gene TRBJ2-2; no clear D. The CDR3 covers 15 residues. Per germline, CDR1 SEHNR and CDR2 FQNEAQ (reference sequence). V was cut by 8 bases and J by 4 bases, with 17 bases left in between. CDR3 loop: CASEAFEVGTGELFF. CDR3 bases: TGTGCCAGCGAGGCCTTCGAAGTGGGCACCGGGGAGCTGTTTTTT.

This sequence joins TRBV9 and TRBJ2-7, with D possibly matching TRBD2 (5 bases). The ends were cut back, 0 bases at V and 1 base at J, with 8 bases in the middle. The germline CDR1 and CDR2 sequences are SGDLS and YYNGEE. The CDR3 has 14 amino acids. CDR3 nucleotide sequence: TGTGCCAGCAGCGTAGGGCCGGGATCCTACGAGCAGTACTTC. Amino acids: CASSVGPGSYEQYF.

The DNA of the CDR3 is TGTGCCAGCAGTCCCGGGACAGGGGGGGGTTATAGCAATCAGCCCCAGCATTTT. Its translation is CASSPGTGGGYSNQPQHF. V is TRBV27 and J is TRBJ1-5; 11 nucleotides line up with TRBD1. CDR1 and CDR2 from the germline V gene are MNHEY and SMNVEV (reference sequence). This CDR3 contains 18 residues. J was trimmed by 0 bases and V by 5 bases; bases with no gene match: 9.

V usage is TRBV18 and J usage is TRBJ2-1; D gene ambiguous. The CDR3 loop spans 13 amino acids. Trimming pared 8 bases from V and 1 base from J, leaving 9 bases between. Per germline, CDR1 KGHSH and CDR2 LQKENI. Here the CDR3 DNA reads TGTGCCAGCAAATCAGGATCCTACAATGAGCAGTTCTTC. Encoded protein: CASKSGSYNEQFF.

V and J are TRBV9 and TRBJ1-2; 9 positions agree with TRBD1. Germline V CDR1 and CDR2: SGDLS, YYNGEE. Trimming at V came to 3 bases and at J to 10 bases, leaving 19 bases not matched to a gene. The CDR3 spans 17 residues. CDR3 loop: CASSAQSTSGTGFDYTF. CDR3 coding DNA: TGTGCCAGCAGCGCACAATCAACGTCCGGGACAGGGTTTGACTACACCTTC.

The sample holds a few counts of this clone. The chain couples TRBV5-1 to TRBJ1-1; D not certain. The CDR3 has 13 residues. Trimming removed 0 bases at V and 3 bases at J, with 6 bases between. Germline V gene data show CDR1 as SGHRS and CDR2 as YFSETQ. The CDR3 sequence is CASSLARDTEAFF. The CDR3 DNA reads TGCGCCAGCAGCTTGGCGAGAGACACTGAAGCTTTCTTT.

V and J are TRBV2 and TRBJ1-1; no firm D call. Trimming left V 3 bases short and J 9 bases short, with 11 bases between. The CDR3 totals 12 residues. Germline V gene sequence: CDR1 SNHLY, CDR2 FYNNEI. DNA for the CDR3: TGTGCCAGCAGTGATCGAGGGCCTAAAGCTTTCTTT. The encoded protein is CASSDRGPKAFF.

The CDR3 nucleotides are TGTGCCAGCCGGACAGTGTACAACACCGGGGAGCTGTTTTTT. This codes for CASRTVYNTGELFF. V and J are TRBV11-2 and TRBJ2-2; tentative D call: TRBD1 (6 bases). CDR1 and CDR2 (germline): SGHAT, FQNNGV. The CDR3 covers 14 residues. The V end was cut by 8 bases, the J end by 2 bases, with 12 bases between. The variable domain in full, completed from reference TRBV11-2 and TRBJ2-2, reads EAGVAQSPRYKIIEKRQSVAFWCNPISGHATLYWYQQILGQGPKLLIQFQNNGVVDDSQLPKDRFSAERLKGVDSTLKIQPAKLEDSAVYLCASRTVYNTGELFFGEGSRLTVL.

The V call is TRBV5-1, the J call TRBJ1-3; D is uncertain. Germline lookup yields CDR1 SGHRS and CDR2 YFSETQ. This CDR3 spans 14 amino acids. Trimming took off 0 bases at V and 3 bases at J, with 7 bases between the two ends. Here the CDR3 DNA reads TGCGCCAGCAGCTTGGGGGGAGGTGGAAACACCATATATTTT. Protein product: CASSLGGGGNTIYF.

The genes are TRBV5-6 and TRBJ2-7, with a possible D match to TRBD2 (5 bases). CDR3 length: 14 amino acids. V was shortened by 2 bases and J by 5 bases, with 14 bases between the two germline ends. Germline V CDR1 and CDR2: SGHDT, YYEEEE. CDR3 in amino acids: CASSFHGVQNEQYF. Written as DNA, the CDR3 is TGTGCCAGCAGCTTTCACGGGGTTCAAAACGAGCAGTACTTC.

V and J are TRBV28 and TRBJ1-1; 10 positions match TRBD1. Germline trimming cut 7 bases from V and 3 bases from J; bases unmatched to any gene: 11. CDR1 is MDHEN, CDR2 SYDVKM, per germline. The CDR3 covers 16 residues. The CDR3 nucleotides read TGTGCCAGCACCTGGCGGCCGGGACAGGGGCACACTGAAGCTTTCTTT. Amino acids: CASTWRPGQGHTEAFF. The full variable domain, completed using reference TRBV28 and TRBJ1-1, is DVKVTQSSRYLVKRTGEKVFLECVQDMDHENMFWYRQDPGLGLRLIYFSYDVKMKEKGDIPEGYSVSREKKERFSLILESASTNQTSMYLCASTWRPGQGHTEAFFGQGTRLTVV.

The V and J genes are TRBV19 and TRBJ1-2; tentative D call: TRBD1 (6 bases). This CDR3 is built from 14 residues. V was shortened by 6 bases and J by 4 bases, with 15 bases between the two germline ends. Germline V gene sequence: CDR1 LNHDA, CDR2 SQIVND (reference sequence). For the CDR3, the DNA is TGTGCCAGTAGACCGGACAGAGACGTCTATGGCTACACCTTC. Residues: CASRPDRDVYGYTF.

The chain joins TRBV5-1 to TRBJ2-1; D unresolved. The germline V and J ends were trimmed by 2 bases and 4 bases, with 13 bases remaining between them. Germline V gene data show CDR1 as SGHRS and CDR2 as YFSETQ. This CDR3 is built from 15 residues. The CDR3 sequence: CASSLSVSTYNEQFF. For the CDR3, the DNA is TGCGCCAGCAGCTTAAGTGTTAGCACTTACAATGAGCAGTTCTTC.

The gene calls are TRBV30 and TRBJ1-2; 8 bases are a match to TRBD1. J gave up 8 bases and V 3 bases, and 8 bases lay outside the gene matches. The CDR3 totals 13 residues. CDR1 and CDR2 from the germline V gene are GTSNPN and SVGIG (reference sequence). The CDR3 region has the DNA TGTGCCTGGAGAACTCCGGGACAGGAAGGCTACACCTTC. It codes for CAWRTPGQEGYTF.

The CDR3 DNA is TGTGCCAGCAGTCTGACTCGGGCTAATGAAAAACTGTTTTTT. It yields the protein CASSLTRANEKLFF. The V gene is TRBV6-5, the J gene TRBJ1-4; D call uncertain. V shed 5 bases and J shed 3 bases, with 10 bases lying between them. The CDR3 totals 14 residues. Germline assignment: CDR1 MNHEY and CDR2 SVGAGI.

The V call is TRBV7-2, the J call TRBJ1-2; D is perhaps TRBD1 (5 bases). Per the germline V gene, CDR1 is SGHTA and CDR2 is FQGNSA. The CDR3 contains 14 residues. Trimming left V 3 bases short and J 3 bases short, with 11 bases between. Here the CDR3 reads CASSFQWGDYGYTF. In DNA form, the CDR3 reads TGTGCCAGCAGCTTCCAATGGGGGGACTATGGCTACACCTTC.

V is TRBV11-2 and J is TRBJ2-7, with 9 nucleotides matching TRBD1. The germline gives CDR1 SGHAT, CDR2 FQNNGV. This CDR3 is built from 14 residues. The trim removed 5 bases at V and 5 bases at J, leaving 7 bases unmatched. CDR3 sequence reads: CASSLRDRVDEQYF. CDR3 nucleotides: TGTGCCAGCAGCCTCCGGGACAGGGTGGACGAGCAGTACTTC.

V is TRBV7-9 and J is TRBJ2-7; 10 bases are shared with TRBD1. V was clipped by 3 bases and J by 3 bases; unmatched bases: 2. The CDR3 sequence is 14 residues long. The germline gives CDR1 SEHNR, CDR2 FQNEAQ (reference sequence). The CDR3 spells CASSFWDRGYEQYF. The CDR3 DNA sequence: TGTGCCAGCAGCTTTTGGGACAGGGGCTACGAGCAGTACTTC. Full variable domain (rest looked up from reference TRBV7-9 and TRBJ2-7): DTGVSQNPRHKITKRGQNVTFRCDPISEHNRLYWYRQTLGQGPEFLTYFQNEAQLEKSRLLSDRFSAERPKGSFSTLEIQRTEQGDSAMYLCASSFWDRGYEQYFGPGTRLTVT.

The chain carries TRBV15 and TRBJ2-5; a weak D match, TRBD1 (5 bases). CDR1 is LNHNV and CDR2 is YYDKDF in the germline V gene (reference sequence). This CDR3 spans 15 amino acids. V shed 0 bases and J shed 5 bases, with 13 bases lying between them. The CDR3 DNA reads as TGTGCCACCAGCAGAGATCCAGGACACCGGGAGACCCAGTACTTC. Translating gives CATSRDPGHRETQYF.

CDR3 coding DNA: TGTGCCAGCAGTGACTACAGACCCGCGGGGGCATTAGGGACTGAAGCTTTCTTT. It specifies CASSDYRPAGALGTEAFF. The chain employs TRBV25-1 and TRBJ1-1; possible D gene TRBD1, 6 bases. Germline CDR1 is MGHDK and CDR2 is SYGVNS. The CDR3 runs 18 residues. V was pared by 3 bases and J by 5 bases, with 25 bases between. The full variable domain, completed using reference TRBV25-1 and TRBJ1-1, is EADIYQTPRYLVIGTGKKITLECSQTMGHDKMYWYQQDPGMELHLIHYSYGVNSTEKGDLSSESTVSRIRTEHFPLTLESARPSHTSQYLCASSDYRPAGALGTEAFFGQGTRLTVV.

The chain is built from TRBV4-3 and TRBJ1-3; 7 nucleotides agree with TRBD1. Germline values: CDR1 LGHNA, CDR2 YSLEER. The V segment lost 5 bases and the J segment 8 bases; nucleotides outside the gene matches: 6. The CDR3 loop spans 13 amino acids. CDR3 sequence reads: CASSSQGTHTIYF. For the CDR3, the DNA is TGCGCCAGCAGCTCACAGGGGACGCACACCATATATTTT.

V gene TRBV3-1 (or the pseudogene TRBV3-2) combines with J gene TRBJ2-5; D may be TRBD2 (6 bases). The CDR3 totals 15 residues. Deletions cut 4 bases from V and 5 bases from J, with 17 bases between. CDR1 is LGHDT and CDR2 is YNNKEL in the germline V gene (reference sequence). The CDR3 here is CASSLPSGALETQYF. CDR3 bases: TGTGCCAGCAGCCTACCATCGGGAGCGTTGGAGACCCAGTACTTC.

This clone was observed a few times. This rearrangement joins TRBV2 to TRBJ1-6, with D unresolved. The V and J ends lost 8 bases and 12 bases respectively, with 14 bases between them. The germline CDR1 and CDR2 sequences are SNHLY and FYNNEI. CDR3 size: 12 residues. CDR3 nucleotides: TGTGCCAGCTCGGCCGAGCGAGGACCCCTCCACTTT. Translation gives CASSAERGPLHF.

This chain links TRBV4-3 with TRBJ2-3, with TRBD2 matching 8 bases. The CDR3 has 16 residues. The germline CDR1 and CDR2 sequences are LGHNA and YSLEER. V gave up 4 bases and J gave up 0 bases; unmatched junction bases: 6. CDR3 nucleotides: TGCGCCAGCAGCCTTCAGCGGGGGTCTAGCACAGATACGCAGTATTTT. It specifies CASSLQRGSSTDTQYF.

This rearrangement joins TRBV7-2 to TRBJ2-5; tentatively, D is TRBD1 (5 bases). Trimming pared 8 bases from V and 4 bases from J, leaving 14 bases between. CDR3 size: 13 residues. From germline, CDR1 is SGHTA and CDR2 FQGNSA. CDR3 residues: CASGPNQGETQYF. The DNA of the CDR3 is TGTGCCAGCGGACCCAACCAGGGAGAGACCCAGTACTTC.

The V gene is TRBV2, the J gene TRBJ1-1; 7 bases are shared with TRBD1. V shed 7 bases and J 7 bases; nucleotides not matched to a gene: 9. Germline V CDR1 and CDR2: SNHLY, FYNNEI. CDR3 length: 13 amino acids. CDR3 nucleotide sequence: TGTGCCAGCAACCCAGACAGGGTGAGTGAAGCTTTCTTT. Protein sequence: CASNPDRVSEAFF. Full variable domain (rest looked up from reference TRBV2 and TRBJ1-1): EPEVTQTPSHQVTQMGQEVILRCVPISNHLYFYWYRQILGQKVEFLVSFYNNEISEKSEIFDDQFSVERPDGSNFTLKIRSTKLEDSAMYFCASNPDRVSEAFFGQGTRLTVV.

The CDR3 region is CSGAGQGYGYTF. The CDR3 nucleotides read TGCAGCGGAGCTGGACAGGGCTATGGCTACACCTTC. The V call is TRBV29-1, the J call TRBJ1-2; the match to TRBD1 covers 8 bases. The junction had 5 bases not matched to a gene; V was cut back by 7 bases and J by 4 bases. The CDR3 totals 12 residues. Germline CDR1 and CDR2: SQVTM and ANQGSEA.

This chain uses TRBV7-2 with TRBJ2-5, with TRBD2 as a possible D gene (6 bases). This CDR3 region has 17 residues. V gave up 0 bases and J gave up 2 bases, with 16 bases separating them. Germline lookup yields CDR1 SGHTA and CDR2 FQGNSA. The CDR3 here is CASSLAGASVGQETQYF. CDR3 in DNA: TGTGCCAGCAGCTTAGCGGGAGCTAGCGTGGGGCAAGAGACCCAGTACTTC.

This clone occurred many times. The V and J genes are TRBV13 and TRBJ1-2; a possible D gene is TRBD1 (5 bases). The germline V gene has CDR1 PRHDT and CDR2 FYEKMQ (reference sequence). CDR3 length: 13 residues. V dropped 0 bases and J dropped 5 bases, with 7 bases sitting between them. The CDR3 DNA reads TGTGCCAGCAGCTTAGGCCCAGGGTATGGCTACACCTTC. This sequence encodes CASSLGPGYGYTF. Using reference TRBV13 and TRBJ1-2 for the parts outside the CDR3, the full variable domain is AAGVIQSPRHLIKEKRETATLKCYPIPRHDTVYWYQQGPGQDPQFLISFYEKMQSDKGSIPDRFSAQQFSDYHSELNMSSLELGDSALYFCASSLGPGYGYTFGSGTRLTVV.